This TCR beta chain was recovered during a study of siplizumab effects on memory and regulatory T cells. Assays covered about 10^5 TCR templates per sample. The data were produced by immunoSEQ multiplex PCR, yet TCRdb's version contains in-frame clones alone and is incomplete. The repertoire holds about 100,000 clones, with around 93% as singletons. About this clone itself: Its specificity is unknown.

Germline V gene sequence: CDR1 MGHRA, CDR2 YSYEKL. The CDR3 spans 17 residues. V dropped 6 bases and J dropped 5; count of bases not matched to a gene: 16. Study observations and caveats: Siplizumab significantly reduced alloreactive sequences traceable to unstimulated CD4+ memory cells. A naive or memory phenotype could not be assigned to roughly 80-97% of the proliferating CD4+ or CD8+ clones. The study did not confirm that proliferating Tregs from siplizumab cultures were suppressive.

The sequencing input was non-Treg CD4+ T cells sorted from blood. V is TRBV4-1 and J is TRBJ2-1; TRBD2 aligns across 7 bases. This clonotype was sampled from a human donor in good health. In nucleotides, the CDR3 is TGCGCCAGCAGGCCCAAGAGTGGACTAGGGCTCCACAATGAGCAGTTCTTC. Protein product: CASRPKSGLGLHNEQFF.